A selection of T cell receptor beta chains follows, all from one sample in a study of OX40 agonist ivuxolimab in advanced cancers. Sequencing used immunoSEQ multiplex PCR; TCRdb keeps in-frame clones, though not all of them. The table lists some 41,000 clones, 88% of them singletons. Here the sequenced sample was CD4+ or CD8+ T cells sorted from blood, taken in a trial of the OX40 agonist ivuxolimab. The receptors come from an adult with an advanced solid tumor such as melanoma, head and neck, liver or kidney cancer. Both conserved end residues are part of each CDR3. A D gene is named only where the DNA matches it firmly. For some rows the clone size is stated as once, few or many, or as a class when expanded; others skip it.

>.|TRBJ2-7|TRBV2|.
CASSDTVGEQYF
TGTGCCAGCAGTGATACAGTCGGCGAGCAGTACTTC
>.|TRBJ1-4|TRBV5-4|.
CASSLAKDQVGEKLFF
TGTGCCAGCAGCTTGGCCAAGGATCAAGTGGGTGAAAAACTGTTTTTT
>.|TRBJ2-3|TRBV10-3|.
CAISSPPRADTDTQYF
TGTGCCATCAGTTCTCCCCCGCGGGCGGACACAGATACGCAGTATTTT
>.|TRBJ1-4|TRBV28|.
CASSFGEKLFF
TGTGCCAGCAGTTTCGGAGAAAAACTGTTTTTT
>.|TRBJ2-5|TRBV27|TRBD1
CASGTEETQYF
TGTGCCAGCGGGACAGAAGAGACCCAGTACTTC
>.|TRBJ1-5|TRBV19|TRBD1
CASSPRTGAQHQPQHF
TGTGCCAGTAGTCCAAGGACAGGGGCGCAGCATCAGCCCCAGCATTTT
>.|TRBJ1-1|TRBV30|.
CAWSPVGTQNTEAFF
TGTGCCTGGAGTCCGGTAGGGACACAGAACACTGAAGCTTTCTTT
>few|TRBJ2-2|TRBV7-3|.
CASSPVNTGELFF
TGTGCCAGCAGCCCGGTGAACACCGGGGAGCTGTTTTTT
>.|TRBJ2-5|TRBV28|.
CASSPRRGGGETQYF
TGTGCCAGCAGCCCACGGAGAGGGGGAGGGGAGACCCAGTACTTC
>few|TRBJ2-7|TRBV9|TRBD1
CASSVEGAGGRYEQYF
TGTGCCAGCAGCGTGGAGGGGGCAGGGGGCAGATACGAGCAGTACTTC
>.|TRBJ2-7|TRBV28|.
CASSSPRRSSYEQYF
TGTGCCAGCAGTTCCCCCAGGCGAAGCTCCTACGAGCAGTACTTC
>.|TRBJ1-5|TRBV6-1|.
CASSELGNQPQHF
TGTGCCAGCAGTGAATTGGGCAATCAGCCCCAGCATTTT
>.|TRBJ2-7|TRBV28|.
CASSSLPYEQYF
TGTGCCAGCAGCTCGCTCCCCTACGAGCAGTACTTC
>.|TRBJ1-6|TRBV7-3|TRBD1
CASSHGTDGSPLHF
TGTGCCAGCAGCCATGGGACAGACGGCTCACCCCTCCACTTT
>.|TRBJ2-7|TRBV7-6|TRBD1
CASRPLGQGHEQYF
TGTGCCAGCAGGCCCCTCGGACAGGGCCACGAGCAGTACTTC
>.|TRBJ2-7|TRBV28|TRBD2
CASSGTSGVSYEQYF
TGTGCCAGCAGTGGGACTAGCGGGGTATCCTACGAGCAGTACTTC
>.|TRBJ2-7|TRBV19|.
CASSIEKRSSYEQYF
TGTGCCAGTAGTATAGAGAAGCGCAGCTCCTACGAGCAGTACTTC
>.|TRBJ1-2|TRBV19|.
CASTRVPTNYGYTF
TGTGCCAGTACGCGAGTACCGACAAACTATGGCTACACCTTC
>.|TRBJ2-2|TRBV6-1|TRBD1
CASRPGTGRTGELFF
TGTGCCAGCAGGCCCGGGACAGGGAGAACCGGGGAGCTGTTTTTT
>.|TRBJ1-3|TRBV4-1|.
CASSQRGGRSGNTIYF
TGCGCCAGCAGCCAAAGGGGTGGCAGGTCCGGAAACACCATATATTTT
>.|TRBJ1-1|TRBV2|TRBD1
CASRGQGVRNTEAFF
TGTGCCAGCAGGGGACAGGGGGTCCGGAACACTGAAGCTTTCTTT
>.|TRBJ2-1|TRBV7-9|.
CASSPIISGFNEQFF
TGTGCCAGCAGCCCCATTATATCAGGGTTCAATGAGCAGTTCTTC
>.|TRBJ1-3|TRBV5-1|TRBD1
CASRGQGTPLSGNTIYF
TGCGCCAGCAGAGGACAGGGGACCCCTCTCTCTGGAAACACCATATATTTT
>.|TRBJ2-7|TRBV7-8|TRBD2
CASSPRTSGTTYEQYF
TGTGCCAGCAGCCCAAGGACTAGCGGGACAACCTACGAGCAGTACTTC
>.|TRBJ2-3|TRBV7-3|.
CASSLAGATDTQYF
TGTGCCAGCAGCTTGGCGGGCGCGACAGATACGCAGTATTTT
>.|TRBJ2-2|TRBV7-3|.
CASSQPWGRAAGELFF
TGTGCCAGCAGCCAGCCCTGGGGGCGCGCGGCCGGGGAGCTGTTTTTT
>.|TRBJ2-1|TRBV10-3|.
CAISEGGGNNEQFF
TGTGCCATCAGTGAGGGTGGCGGGAATAATGAGCAGTTCTTC
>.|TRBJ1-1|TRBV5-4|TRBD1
CASSSIYGQGEAFF
TGTGCCAGCAGCTCGATCTATGGACAGGGCGAAGCTTTCTTT
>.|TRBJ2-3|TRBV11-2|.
CASTRLTDTQYF
TGTGCCAGCACCCGGCTCACAGATACGCAGTATTTT
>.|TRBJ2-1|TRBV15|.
CATSLTVTYNEQFF
TGTGCCACCAGCCTCACGGTTACCTACAATGAGCAGTTCTTC
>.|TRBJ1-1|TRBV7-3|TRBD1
CASSSSRTGQNTEAFF
TGTGCCAGCAGCTCCTCCCGGACAGGGCAGAACACTGAAGCTTTCTTT
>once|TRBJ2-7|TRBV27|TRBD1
CASSWRGQGSYEQYF
TGTGCCAGCAGTTGGAGGGGACAGGGGAGTTACGAGCAGTACTTC
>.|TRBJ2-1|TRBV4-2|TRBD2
CASSQGLAFNEQFF
TGTGCCAGCAGCCAAGGACTAGCATTTAATGAGCAGTTCTTC
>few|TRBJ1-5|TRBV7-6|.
CASSARQVEGPQHF
TGTGCCAGCAGCGCCCGACAGGTGGAGGGGCCCCAGCATTTT
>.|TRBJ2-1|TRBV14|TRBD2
CASSLGGIPNEQFF
TGTGCCAGCAGCCTGGGGGGGATCCCCAATGAGCAGTTCTTC
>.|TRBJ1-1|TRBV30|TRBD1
CAWDRDRVTTEAFF
TGTGCCTGGGACCGGGACAGGGTGACCACTGAAGCTTTCTTT
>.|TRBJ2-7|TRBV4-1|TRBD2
CASQGLAGTHEQYF
TGCGCCAGCCAGGGACTAGCGGGAACCCACGAGCAGTACTTC
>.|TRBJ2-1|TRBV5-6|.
CASSLRERQFF
TGTGCCAGCAGCTTACGAGAGAGGCAGTTCTTC
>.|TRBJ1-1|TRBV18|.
CASSPPGGLNTEAFF
TGTGCCAGCTCACCACCGGGGGGGCTGAACACTGAAGCTTTCTTT
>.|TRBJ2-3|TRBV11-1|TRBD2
CASSPSSRETDTQYF
TGTGCCAGCAGCCCCTCTTCGCGGGAGACAGATACGCAGTATTTT
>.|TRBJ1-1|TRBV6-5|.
CASSRRRGTEAFF
TGTGCCAGCAGTCGTCGGAGGGGCACTGAAGCTTTCTTT